Below, 16 T cell receptor beta chains from the same sample are listed, as sequenced in a study of post-analysis software for immune sequencing data. Whole-study results and caveats: Compared with controls, patients had more of roughly 5 TRBV segments, including TRBV5-6, TRBV5-1 and TRBV20-1.

Built from TCR beta cDNA, the libraries had unique molecular identifiers in them. TCRdb independently ran MiXCR on the PCR reads; one entry per CDR3 protein. The profile shows about 570,000 distinct CDR3 sequences, less than 40% of them singletons. Their antigen targets remain unknown. The sequencing sample was made of blood. These receptors were collected from a girl aged 2-17 years with multiple sclerosis.

The rearrangement uses TRBV20-1 and TRBJ1-4; TRBD1 matches 11 bases. Germline V lookup: CDR1 DFQATT, CDR2 SNEGSKA (reference sequence). CDR3 size: 14 residues. The ends lost 6 bases at V and 7 bases at J; junction bases unmatched: 7. CDR3 sequence: CSAWRTGGGEKLFF. DNA of the CDR3: TGCAGTGCCTGGCGGACAGGGGGCGGTGAAAAACTGTTTTTT.

The chain has TRBV27 and TRBJ1-5; 7 bases line up with TRBD1. V trimming: 1 base; J trimming: 2 bases; junction bases outside the gene matches: 14. The CDR3 extends over 19 amino acids. Per germline, CDR1 MNHEY and CDR2 SMNVEV (reference sequence). The chain's CDR3 is CASSLLVGRGVRGNQPQHF. The CDR3, as DNA: TGTGCCAGCAGTTTATTAGTTGGCAGGGGGGTTCGGGGCAATCAGCCCCAGCATTTT.

Many counts were recorded for this clonotype. This chain connects TRBV12-3 or TRBV12-4 to TRBJ2-5, with no clear D. There are 13 residues in the CDR3. Deletions cut 3 bases from V and 5 bases from J, with 10 bases between. The CDR3 reads CASSLGRRETQYF. The CDR3 DNA sequence: TGTGCCAGCAGTTTGGGTCGGCGGGAGACCCAGTACTTC.

V usage is TRBV29-1 and J usage is TRBJ2-1, with 16 bases lining up with TRBD2. Trimming cost V 6 bases and J 10 bases; bases outside gene matches: 12. Per the germline V gene, CDR1 is SQVTM and CDR2 is ANQGSEA. The CDR3 extends over 16 amino acids. The DNA for the CDR3 is TGCAGCGTGGTCGGGCCCGCGGGACTAGCGGGGGGGGAGCAGTTCTTC. It codes for CSVVGPAGLAGGEQFF.

Only a few counts were recorded for this clonotype. This rearrangement joins TRBV24-1 to TRBJ2-3; perhaps TRBD2 as D (7 bases). Deletions cut 9 bases from V and 9 bases from J, with 18 bases between. Looked up from germline, CDR1 is KGHDR and CDR2 is SFDVKD. The CDR3 covers 13 residues. DNA for the CDR3: TGTGCCACCCGAGGGGGAGGGGTATTCACGCAGTATTTT. The encoded protein is CATRGGGVFTQYF.

A note on this clonotype: One junction end disagrees with the germline gene, perhaps due to a read error. The chain recombines TRBV29-1 with TRBJ2-6, with a tentative D call TRBD1 (5 bases). The germline CDR1 and CDR2 sequences are SQVTM and ANQGSEA. The CDR3 length is 13 residues. In DNA form, the CDR3 reads TGCAGCGCCGTAAGGTCTGGGGCCAACGTCCGGACTTTC. It translates to CSAVRSGANVRTF.

The chain uses TRBV29-1 and TRBJ2-2; the D gene is possibly TRBD2 (6 bases). From germline, CDR1 is SQVTM and CDR2 ANQGSEA. The CDR3 has 13 residues. Trimming cost V 6 bases and J 4 bases, with 12 bases left between them. As DNA, the CDR3 is TGCAGCGTCTCCCCCGGGGGCACCGGGGAGCTGTTTTTT. Protein product: CSVSPGGTGELFF.

The chain is built from TRBV4-1 and TRBJ2-3; 7 bases fit TRBD2. Looked up from germline, CDR1 is MGHRA and CDR2 is YSYEKL. The CDR3 contains 16 residues. J was trimmed by 1 base and V by 1 base; bases with no gene match: 5. Written as DNA, the CDR3 is TGCGCCAGCAGCCAAGTAGGACGGGGGGGCACAGATACGCAGTATTTT. This codes for CASSQVGRGGTDTQYF.

The chain combines TRBV12-3 or TRBV12-4 with TRBJ2-7; D gene uncertain. This CDR3 contains 16 residues. Trimming took 2 bases from V and 1 from J, leaving 15 bases between them. CDR3 sequence: CASSLTPTTQSYEQYF. Written as DNA, the CDR3 is TGTGCCAGCAGTTTAACCCCGACGACCCAGTCCTACGAGCAGTACTTC.

The chain recombines TRBV2 with TRBJ2-5; D is ambiguous. The CDR3 totals 11 residues. Germline V gives CDR1 SNHLY, CDR2 FYNNEI. V was pared by 8 bases and J by 0 bases, with 4 bases between. The chain's CDR3 is CASEYQETQYF. The CDR3 DNA follows: TGTGCCAGCGAGTACCAAGAGACCCAGTACTTC.

The sample holds a few counts of this clonotype. J is TRBJ2-5 and V is TRBV29-1; D gene uncertain. From germline, CDR1 is SQVTM and CDR2 ANQGSEA. Trimming took off 6 bases at V and 1 base at J, with 12 bases between the two ends. This CDR3 has 13 residues. The CDR3 spells CSVPNPIQETQYF. The CDR3 DNA sequence: TGCAGCGTCCCAAACCCCATCCAAGAGACCCAGTACTTC.

This clonotype was observed a few times. The rearrangement links TRBV12-3 or TRBV12-4 to TRBJ2-1; the D gene is possibly TRBD1 (5 bases). With 2 bases removed from V and 8 bases from J, the gap between germline ends came to 16 bases. The CDR3 loop spans 15 amino acids. In DNA form, the CDR3 reads TGTGCCAGCAGTTTATGGGGCAGGGTTCTGGATGAGCAGTTCTTC. This translates into CASSLWGRVLDEQFF.

The chain has TRBV7-3 and TRBJ2-1; 10 nucleotides match TRBD1. CDR3 length equals 15 residues. V lost 5 bases, J lost 8 bases, and 9 bases stayed unmatched. CDR1 is SGHTA and CDR2 is FQGTGA in the germline V gene. In nucleotides, the CDR3 is TGTGCCAGCAGCCGTACCCGGGACAGGGGACATGAGCAGTTCTTC. Its translation is CASSRTRDRGHEQFF.

The CDR3 bases are TGCAGTGCCAGTCTTACTTCCCAGGGGGCGCGGAATTCACCCCTCCACTTT. Protein sequence: CSASLTSQGARNSPLHF. The genes are TRBV20-1 and TRBJ1-6; 8 bases align to TRBD1. Germline V lookup: CDR1 DFQATT, CDR2 SNEGSKA (reference sequence). J was trimmed by 7 bases and V by 6 bases; bases with no gene match: 17. The CDR3 has 17 residues.

The chain has TRBV4-1 and TRBJ1-1, with D perhaps matching TRBD1 (5 bases). Trimming stripped 1 base from V and 4 bases from J, with 19 bases between. Germline loops: CDR1 MGHRA, CDR2 YSYEKL. There are 17 residues in the CDR3. The DNA of the CDR3 is TGCGCCAGCAGCCAAGTTTCTCCTATGCGGGGGGGCACTGAAGCTTTCTTT. Its translation: CASSQVSPMRGGTEAFF.

V gene TRBV20-1 combines with J gene TRBJ2-7; D perhaps matches TRBD1 (5 bases). The DNA end lines up better with TRBJ2-4; the J call may be wrong. CDR3 size: 14 residues. Germline assignment: CDR1 DFQATT and CDR2 SNEGSKA (reference sequence). The CDR3 spells CSASPLRVRDIQYF. DNA of the CDR3: TGCAGTGCCTCCCCCCTCAGGGTCCGGGACATTCAGTACTTC.